These 25 T cell receptor beta chains came from one sample sequenced in a study of blood T cell repertoires in COVID-19. Sequencing used immunoSEQ multiplex PCR; TCRdb keeps in-frame clones, though not all of them. Counted here are 200,000 to 250,000 clones, around 90% occurring once; the ten biggest clones make up 11%. Specimen: PBMCs or T cells enriched from blood (not recorded which). The receptors were gathered from a man under 40 who had recovered from COVID-19.

This chain joins TRBV30 and TRBJ1-5, with TRBD1 matching 7 bases. The trim removed 5 bases at V and 4 bases at J, leaving 5 bases unmatched. In germline, CDR1 is GTSNPN, CDR2 SVGIG (reference sequence). CDR3 length equals 13 residues. The CDR3 protein is CAWDDRENQPQHF. The CDR3 DNA sequence: TGTGCCTGGGATGACAGGGAAAATCAGCCCCAGCATTTT.

The chain combines TRBV30 with TRBJ2-7; a possible D gene is TRBD2 (6 bases). Germline CDR1 and CDR2: GTSNPN and SVGIG (reference sequence). Trimming left V 5 bases short and J 5 bases short, with 16 bases between. The CDR3 sequence is 13 residues long. The chain's CDR3 is CAWARDPGDEQYF. CDR3 in DNA: TGTGCCTGGGCCCGAGATCCGGGAGACGAGCAGTACTTC. Together with reference TRBV30 and TRBJ2-7, the CDR3 gives the full variable domain: SQTIHQWPATLVQPVGSPLSLECTVEGTSNPNLYWYRQAAGRGLQLLFYSVGIGQISSEVPQNLSASRPQDRQFILSSKKLLLSDSGFYLCAWARDPGDEQYFGPGTRLTVT.

The V and J genes are TRBV28 and TRBJ2-5; a possible D gene is TRBD2 (6 bases). CDR1 MDHEN and CDR2 SYDVKM come from the germline V gene. The V end lost 8 bases, the J end lost 5 bases, and 12 bases lay between the germline ends. This CDR3 has 12 amino acids. The CDR3: CASGGRLETQYF. As DNA, the CDR3 is TGTGCCAGCGGAGGGAGGTTGGAGACCCAGTACTTC.

The chain is built from TRBV7-2 and TRBJ1-1; D is uncertain. Germline values: CDR1 SGHTA, CDR2 FQGNSA. The CDR3 is 15 amino acids. Trimming stripped 3 bases from V and 0 bases from J, with 11 bases between. In nucleotides, the CDR3 is TGTGCCAGCAGCTTGCAGGTAATGGTGAACACTGAAGCTTTCTTT. Translated: CASSLQVMVNTEAFF.

The chain has TRBV5-5 and TRBJ1-1; D is uncertain. Between the trimmed V and J ends, which lost 0 bases and 0 bases, there was a span of 9 bases. The germline V gene encodes CDR1 SGHKS and CDR2 YYEKEE (reference sequence). CDR3 length equals 15 residues. The DNA of the CDR3 is TGTGCCAGCAGCTTGGGGCCTCTCCTGAACACTGAAGCTTTCTTT. Residues: CASSLGPLLNTEAFF. Supplemented by reference TRBV5-5 and TRBJ1-1, the full variable domain reads DAGVTQSPTHLIKTRGQQVTLRCSPISGHKSVSWYQQVLGQGPQFIFQYYEKEERGRGNFPDRFSARQFPNYSSELNVNALLLGDSALYLCASSLGPLLNTEAFFGQGTRLTVV.

V and J are TRBV20-1 and TRBJ1-2; D ambiguous. V was shortened by 2 bases and J by 4 bases, with 5 bases between the two germline ends. This CDR3 is built from 11 residues. Germline values: CDR1 DFQATT, CDR2 SNEGSKA (reference sequence). CDR3: CSARFSYGYTF. The DNA of the CDR3 is TGCAGTGCTAGATTCAGCTATGGCTACACCTTC.

V and J are TRBV24-1 and TRBJ2-2; 14 bases match TRBD2. Germline-derived CDR1 and CDR2 are KGHDR and SFDVKD. The J segment lost 5 bases and the V segment lost 5 bases, leaving 6 bases of the junction unmatched. This CDR3 is built from 17 residues. CDR3 region: CATSGGLAGGNTGELFF. DNA for the CDR3: TGTGCCACCAGTGGTGGACTAGCGGGAGGTAATACCGGGGAGCTGTTTTTT.

This chain joins TRBV10-3 and TRBJ1-5; TRBD1 is a possible D gene (5 bases). V lost 2 bases and J 4 bases, leaving 9 bases between the germline ends. The CDR3 extends over 14 amino acids. CDR1 is ENHRY and CDR2 is SYGVKD in the germline V gene. CDR3 DNA sequence: TGTGCCATCAGTGAGGACAGCGAGAATCAGCCCCAGCATTTT. Encoded protein: CAISEDSENQPQHF.

The V gene is TRBV7-9, the J gene TRBJ1-2; 11 positions agree with TRBD1. CDR1 SEHNR and CDR2 FQNEAQ come from the germline V gene (reference sequence). Trimming took 2 bases from V and 4 from J; bases not matched to a gene: 12. This CDR3 contains 18 residues. The CDR3 loop reads CASSLMVGTGGVGYGYTF. As DNA, the CDR3 is TGTGCCAGCAGCTTAATGGTTGGGACAGGGGGTGTGGGCTATGGCTACACCTTC. Based on the CDR3 plus reference TRBV7-9 and TRBJ1-2, the full variable domain is DTGVSQNPRHKITKRGQNVTFRCDPISEHNRLYWYRQTLGQGPEFLTYFQNEAQLEKSRLLSDRFSAERPKGSFSTLEIQRTEQGDSAMYLCASSLMVGTGGVGYGYTFGSGTRLTVV.

The rearrangement links TRBV27 to TRBJ1-2; possibly TRBD1 for D (6 bases). Deletions cut 0 bases from V and 0 bases from J, with 8 bases between. The CDR3 extends over 15 amino acids. The germline V gene encodes CDR1 MNHEY and CDR2 SMNVEV (reference sequence). CDR3 region: CASSLSRGSNYGYTF. Here the CDR3 DNA reads TGTGCCAGCAGTTTATCCAGGGGATCTAACTATGGCTACACCTTC.

The chain has TRBV6-1 and TRBJ1-2; no reliable D call. Germline CDR1 MNHNS, CDR2 SASEGT. This CDR3 has 12 amino acids. V gave up 2 bases and J gave up 4 bases, with 5 bases separating them. The CDR3 bases are TGTGCCAGCAGTGAATATCTCTATGGCTACACCTTC. Translating it yields CASSEYLYGYTF.

This clone is a singleton in its sample. The rearrangement uses TRBV7-8 and TRBJ2-7; TRBD1 matches 9 bases. The CDR3 spans 14 residues. Germline-derived CDR1 and CDR2 are SGHVS and FQNEAQ. The V gene end was trimmed by 5 bases and the J gene end by 5 bases; junction bases not matched to a gene: 7. CDR3 sequence: CASSPRDRADEQYF. The CDR3 DNA is TGTGCCAGCAGCCCCCGGGACAGGGCAGACGAGCAGTACTTC.

This chain uses TRBV5-4 with TRBJ2-2, with 7 bases lining up with TRBD1. Germline lookup yields CDR1 SGHNT and CDR2 YYREEE (reference sequence). This CDR3 spans 16 amino acids. V shed 4 bases and J 5 bases; nucleotides not matched to a gene: 11. Here the CDR3 reads CASSAPPGTVTGELFF. In nucleotides, the CDR3 is TGTGCCAGCAGCGCGCCCCCGGGGACAGTTACCGGGGAGCTGTTTTTT.

The chain has TRBV29-1 and TRBJ2-7; 7 bases are shared with TRBD1. V gave up 4 bases and J gave up 2 bases; unmatched junction bases: 8. The CDR3 contains 14 residues. The germline V gene has CDR1 SQVTM and CDR2 ANQGSEA. CDR3 protein: CSVAQGDSTYEQYF. The CDR3 DNA reads as TGCAGCGTTGCTCAAGGGGACAGTACCTACGAGCAGTACTTC.

The chain recombines TRBV7-6 with TRBJ1-3; possibly TRBD1 for D (5 bases). Germline V CDR1 and CDR2: SGHVS, FNYEAQ. The CDR3 is 13 amino acids. Deletions cut 3 bases from V and 4 bases from J, with 7 bases between. This CDR3 reads CASSFRAGNTIYF. The CDR3 bases are TGTGCCAGCAGCTTCAGGGCAGGAAACACCATATATTTT.

J is TRBJ1-4 and V is TRBV7-9; 7 nucleotides agree with TRBD1. This CDR3 contains 17 residues. V gave up 3 bases and J gave up 0 bases; unmatched junction bases: 7. Germline V gene data show CDR1 as SEHNR and CDR2 as FQNEAQ (reference sequence). The CDR3 nucleotides are TGTGCCAGCAGCTTCGGGACAGCCTATGCAACTAATGAAAAACTGTTTTTT. It yields the protein CASSFGTAYATNEKLFF.

This sequence joins TRBV6-5 and TRBJ1-1, with 7 bases aligning to TRBD1. The CDR3 is 12 residues long. The germline gives CDR1 MNHEY, CDR2 SVGAGI. Unmatched junction bases numbered 5, after V lost 7 bases and J lost 6 bases. The CDR3 loop reads CASTQGGAEAFF. The CDR3 bases are TGTGCCAGCACTCAGGGGGGAGCTGAAGCTTTCTTT.

J is TRBJ1-1 and V is TRBV5-6; weak D call: TRBD1 (5 bases). Germline CDR1 reads SGHDT; CDR2 reads YYEEEE. The CDR3 totals 12 residues. The V end lost 0 bases, the J end lost 11 bases, and 11 bases lay between the germline ends. CDR3 residues: CASSLGTTYAFF. The CDR3 coding sequence is TGTGCCAGCAGCTTGGGGACAACGTATGCTTTCTTT.

The rearrangement links TRBV5-1 to TRBJ2-1; tentative D call: TRBD2 (5 bases). Germline CDR1 and CDR2: SGHRS and YFSETQ. V dropped 4 bases and J dropped 4 bases, with 12 bases sitting between them. The CDR3 sequence is 14 residues long. In nucleotides, the CDR3 is TGCGCCAGCAGCGTAGGACTGATATACAATGAGCAGTTCTTC. As protein: CASSVGLIYNEQFF.

A remark on this clone: At the DNA level, this CDR3 is encoded by other sequences in the same sample as well. The rearrangement links TRBV5-1 to TRBJ1-5, with 8 bases identical to TRBD1. The CDR3 spans 15 residues. Trimming cost V 0 bases and J 4 bases; bases outside gene matches: 3. CDR1 SGHRS and CDR2 YFSETQ come from the germline V gene. CDR3 bases: TGCGCCAGCAGCTTGGGACAGGGGAGTAATCAGCCCCAGCATTTT. Encoded protein: CASSLGQGSNQPQHF.

This chain links TRBV7-9 with TRBJ2-1; no clear D. Germline V lookup: CDR1 SEHNR, CDR2 FQNEAQ (reference sequence). The CDR3 runs 12 residues. V was clipped by 5 bases and J by 10 bases, with 12 bases between them. CDR3 loop: CASSQSYGEQFF. For the CDR3, the DNA is TGTGCCAGCAGCCAGTCCTACGGGGAGCAGTTCTTC.

DNA of the CDR3: TGTGCCAGCAGTACGACTAGGTTTGAGACCCAGTACTTC. Translation gives CASSTTRFETQYF. V and J are TRBV6-5 and TRBJ2-5, with D possibly being TRBD2 (6 bases). In germline, CDR1 is MNHEY, CDR2 SVGAGI. CDR3 length: 13 residues. The germline V and J ends were trimmed by 5 bases and 5 bases, with 12 bases remaining between them.

The V and J genes are TRBV5-6 and TRBJ1-6, with no clear D. The germline V and J ends were trimmed by 1 base and 7 bases, with 6 bases remaining between them. CDR1 is SGHDT and CDR2 is YYEEEE in the germline V gene. The CDR3 is 13 amino acids. The DNA for the CDR3 is TGTGCCAGCAGCTTGACGAGGAATTCACCCCTCCACTTT. It encodes CASSLTRNSPLHF.

This chain uses TRBV7-2 with TRBJ1-1; D remains ambiguous. Trimming shortened V by 5 bases and J by 1 base, and 8 bases separated the two germline ends. Germline CDR1 is SGHTA and CDR2 is FQGNSA. This CDR3 has 13 residues. CDR3 amino acids: CASSVQQNTEAFF. CDR3 DNA: TGTGCCAGCAGCGTACAGCAGAACACTGAAGCTTTCTTT. The full variable domain, completed using reference TRBV7-2 and TRBJ1-1, is GAGVSQSPSNKVTEKGKDVELRCDPISGHTALYWYRQSLGQGLEFLIYFQGNSAPDKSGLPSDRFSAERTGGSVSTLTIQRTQQEDSAVYLCASSVQQNTEAFFGQGTRLTVV.

CDR3 sequence (DNA): TGTGCCAGCAGCACTACTAGCGGGGGGAGAAATGAGCAGTTCTTC. Its protein product is CASSTTSGGRNEQFF. V gene TRBV11-1 combines with J gene TRBJ2-1; 12 nucleotides line up with TRBD2. The germline CDR1 and CDR2 sequences are SGHAT and FQDESV (reference sequence). This CDR3 contains 15 residues. Trimming removed 5 bases from V and 7 bases from J; junction bases left unmatched: 6.